The 31 T cell receptor beta chains given below trace back to one sample, sequenced in a study of T cells in Graves' hyperthyroidism and ophthalmopathy. Amplified TCR beta CDR3 regions derived from RNA transcripts. A first-round RT-PCR of the TCR CDR3 used the HTBI primer set. Each CDR3 protein is one row after TCRdb ran MiXCR on the multiplex PCR reads. The sample includes hundreds of thousands of distinct CDR3 sequences, about 15% of them seen just once. The specimen was blood. Receptors were obtained from a woman aged 50 to 60 with Graves' ophthalmopathy.

This clonotype was seen repeatedly, ten times or more. The chain carries TRBV5-1 and TRBJ2-1; D is ambiguous. Germline V gene data show CDR1 as SGHRS and CDR2 as YFSETQ. V dropped 0 bases and J dropped 6 bases, with 10 bases sitting between them. The CDR3 extends over 14 amino acids. The CDR3 sequence: CASSLEGFSNEQFF. CDR3 DNA: TGCGCCAGCAGCTTGGAAGGCTTCAGCAATGAGCAGTTCTTC.

This clonotype occurred many times. The rearrangement uses TRBV12-5 and TRBJ2-7; perhaps TRBD1 as D (5 bases). The CDR3 loop spans 14 amino acids. CDR1 LGHNT and CDR2 FRNRAP come from the germline V gene. V lost 1 base, J lost 3 bases, and 10 bases lay in between. For the CDR3, the DNA is TGTGCTAGTGGTTTGGGGACAACCGTCTACGAGCAGTACTTC. Encoded protein: CASGLGTTVYEQYF. The variable domain in full, with the rest retrieved from reference TRBV12-5 and TRBJ2-7, is DARVTQTPRHKVTEMGQEVTMRCQPILGHNTVFWYRQTMMQGLELLAYFRNRAPLDDSGMPKDRFSAEMPDATLATLKIQPSEPRDSAVYFCASGLGTTVYEQYFGPGTRLTVT.

The chain joins TRBV9 to TRBJ2-3; 7 bases fit TRBD1. The germline V gene encodes CDR1 SGDLS and CDR2 YYNGEE. V dropped 3 bases and J dropped 0; count of bases not matched to a gene: 7. The CDR3 runs to 16 residues. CDR3 region: CASSENPGQSTDTQYF. In DNA form, the CDR3 reads TGTGCCAGCAGCGAGAATCCGGGACAGAGCACAGATACGCAGTATTTT.

This clonotype was recorded a few times. The V call is TRBV15, the J call TRBJ1-4, with 7 bases lining up with TRBD1. The V segment lost 0 bases and the J segment 8 bases; nucleotides outside the gene matches: 3. CDR1 is LNHNV, CDR2 YYDKDF, per germline (reference sequence). This CDR3 has 14 amino acids. Here the CDR3 reads CATSREGRGEKLFF. DNA for the CDR3: TGTGCCACCAGCAGAGAGGGCAGGGGGGAAAAACTGTTTTTT.

This clonotype was picked up many times. The chain recombines TRBV5-1 with TRBJ1-2, with unresolved D. CDR1 and CDR2 from the germline V gene are SGHRS and YFSETQ. Trimming removed 7 bases from V and 4 bases from J, with 26 bases in between. This CDR3 comprises 17 residues. This CDR3 is CASGTGGRSQNRYGYTF. The CDR3 DNA reads TGCGCCAGCGGAACCGGAGGAAGATCCCAAAACCGCTATGGCTACACCTTC.

This clonotype was seen at least ten times. The chain employs TRBV28 and TRBJ1-1, with D hard to call. The ends were cut back, 6 bases at V and 6 bases at J, with 8 bases in the middle. Germline CDR1 and CDR2: MDHEN and SYDVKM. This CDR3 region has 11 residues. The CDR3 protein is CASSVPPEAFF. The CDR3 DNA sequence: TGTGCCAGCAGCGTCCCCCCTGAAGCTTTCTTT.

This clonotype was seen ten or more times. The gene calls are TRBV27 and TRBJ2-7; TRBD1 matches 7 bases. The CDR3 has 12 amino acids. Germline CDR1 is MNHEY and CDR2 is SMNVEV (reference sequence). J gave up 5 bases and V 5 bases, and 3 bases lay outside the gene matches. This CDR3 is CASSDRADEQYF. The CDR3 nucleotides are TGTGCCAGCAGTGACAGGGCGGACGAGCAGTACTTC.

This clonotype was seen a handful of times. The chain combines TRBV19 with TRBJ2-5; D call uncertain. Germline V gene data show CDR1 as LNHDA and CDR2 as SQIVND (reference sequence). The CDR3 totals 16 residues. Trimming stripped 2 bases from V and 5 bases from J, with 18 bases between. The CDR3 protein is CASSIRPGQMMETQYF. CDR3 in DNA: TGTGCCAGTAGTATACGTCCGGGCCAAATGATGGAGACCCAGTACTTC. The full variable domain, its missing parts supplied by reference TRBV19 and TRBJ2-5, is DGGITQSPKYLFRKEGQNVTLSCEQNLNHDAMYWYRQDPGQGLRLIYYSQIVNDFQKGDIAEGYSVSREKKESFPLTVTSAQKNPTAFYLCASSIRPGQMMETQYFGPGTRLLVL.

This clonotype was seen many times. V is TRBV5-1 and J is TRBJ2-7, with a weak D call TRBD2 (6 bases). The CDR3 is 13 amino acids. CDR1 and CDR2 from the germline V gene are SGHRS and YFSETQ. The ends were cut back, 0 bases at V and 7 bases at J, with 11 bases in the middle. CDR3 protein: CASSLAREREQYF. Written as DNA, the CDR3 is TGCGCCAGCAGCTTGGCTCGGGAGAGAGAGCAGTACTTC. Supplemented by reference TRBV5-1 and TRBJ2-7, the full variable domain reads KAGVTQTPRYLIKTRGQQVTLSCSPISGHRSVSWYQQTPGQGLQFLFEYFSETQRNKGNFPGRFSGRQFSNSRSEMNVSTLELGDSALYLCASSLAREREQYFGPGTRLTVT.

This clonotype was recorded at least ten times. V usage is TRBV20-1 and J usage is TRBJ1-2; the D is unclear. Germline CDR1 and CDR2: DFQATT and SNEGSKA (reference sequence). V gave up 3 bases and J gave up 6 bases, with 5 bases separating them. The CDR3 is 10 residues long. CDR3 loop: CSASGDGYTF. CDR3 DNA: TGCAGTGCTAGTGGGGATGGCTACACCTTC.

This clonotype was counted ten times or more. The chain is built from TRBV12-3 or TRBV12-4 and TRBJ2-1; unclear D gene. The CDR3 has 11 amino acids. Deletions cut 5 bases from V and 10 bases from J, with 9 bases between. CDR3 in amino acids: CASSTLGEQFF. As DNA, the CDR3 is TGTGCCAGCAGTACCTTAGGGGAGCAGTTCTTC.

This clonotype was picked up a small number of times. This chain joins TRBV14 and TRBJ2-2; a possible D gene is TRBD1 (6 bases). V was shortened by 4 bases and J by 1 base, with 10 bases between the two germline ends. The CDR3 runs to 15 residues. CDR1 and CDR2 from the germline V gene are SGHDN and FVKESK. The CDR3 loop reads CASSLRDMNTGELFF. The CDR3 nucleotides are TGTGCCAGCAGCCTCCGGGACATGAACACCGGGGAGCTGTTTTTT.

This clonotype was observed a single time. The chain links TRBV7-6 to TRBJ1-2; possible D gene TRBD1, 6 bases. The CDR3 is made up of 16 amino acids. V was trimmed by 4 bases and J by 6 bases, leaving 21 bases between them. Germline V gene lookup returns CDR1 SGHVS and CDR2 FNYEAQ. The CDR3 DNA reads as TGTGCCAGCAGCTCCCTCCCGGGGGGGGGCCTAGATGGCTACACCTTC. Translation gives CASSSLPGGGLDGYTF.

J is TRBJ2-3 and V is TRBV5-1, with 11 bases aligning to TRBD1. In germline, CDR1 is SGHRS, CDR2 YFSETQ. V shed 0 bases, J shed 4 bases, and the junction held 7 bases outside the gene matches. This CDR3 region has 17 residues. In DNA, the CDR3 is TGCGCCAGCAGCTTGGTCATCGGGACAGGGGGGGCAGATACGCAGTATTTT. Its translation is CASSLVIGTGGADTQYF. Full variable domain (remainder filled in from reference TRBV5-1 and TRBJ2-3): KAGVTQTPRYLIKTRGQQVTLSCSPISGHRSVSWYQQTPGQGLQFLFEYFSETQRNKGNFPGRFSGRQFSNSRSEMNVSTLELGDSALYLCASSLVIGTGGADTQYFGPGTRLTVL.

This clonotype occurred many times. The V and J genes are TRBV7-2 and TRBJ2-3; D remains ambiguous. Germline loops: CDR1 SGHTA, CDR2 FQGNSA. The CDR3 covers 15 residues. With 5 bases removed from V and 2 bases from J, the gap between germline ends came to 14 bases. The CDR3 loop reads CASSPMVDLTDTQYF. The CDR3 nucleotides are TGTGCCAGCAGCCCCATGGTCGACCTCACAGATACGCAGTATTTT.

This clonotype was picked up many times. The V gene is TRBV18, the J gene TRBJ1-1, with 9 bases matching TRBD1. With 4 bases clipped from V and 5 bases from J, the junction kept 5 bases outside the gene matches. The CDR3 sequence is 14 residues long. Germline CDR1 and CDR2: KGHSH and LQKENI. As DNA, the CDR3 is TGTGCCAGCTCACACCGACAGGGGGGAACTGAAGCTTTCTTT. Translated: CASSHRQGGTEAFF.

V is TRBV20-1 and J is TRBJ2-7; the D is unclear. The CDR3 loop spans 15 amino acids. The V and J ends lost 7 bases and 1 base respectively, with 20 bases between them. In germline, CDR1 is DFQATT, CDR2 SNEGSKA (reference sequence). The CDR3 sequence: CSVITGRLGSYEQYF. For the CDR3, the DNA is TGCAGTGTTATCACCGGACGGCTAGGTTCCTACGAGCAGTACTTC.

The sample holds many counts of this clonotype. This chain connects TRBV13 to TRBJ2-7, with D possibly being TRBD2 (6 bases). The V gene's germline CDR1 is PRHDT and CDR2 FYEKMQ (reference sequence). Trimming left V 4 bases short and J 1 base short, with 11 bases between. The CDR3 contains 14 residues. CDR3 region: CASSSSSGSYEQYF. The DNA for the CDR3 is TGTGCCAGCAGCTCAAGTAGCGGATCCTACGAGCAGTACTTC. Based on the CDR3 plus reference TRBV13 and TRBJ2-7, the full variable domain is AAGVIQSPRHLIKEKRETATLKCYPIPRHDTVYWYQQGPGQDPQFLISFYEKMQSDKGSIPDRFSAQQFSDYHSELNMSSLELGDSALYFCASSSSSGSYEQYFGPGTRLTVT.

This clonotype was picked up many times. This chain joins TRBV6-2 or TRBV6-3 and TRBJ1-5; the D gene is possibly TRBD1 (5 bases). CDR1 is MNHEY and CDR2 is SVGEGT in the germline V gene. The V end lost 5 bases, the J end lost 2 bases, and 7 bases lay between the germline ends. The CDR3 contains 13 residues. CDR3 in amino acids: CASSMTGNQPQHF. The CDR3 bases are TGTGCCAGCAGTATGACAGGCAATCAGCCCCAGCATTTT.

In this sample, this clonotype turned up many times. CDR3 coding DNA: TGTGCCAGCAGCCAACCGACCAGCGGGGACTACGAGCAGTACTTC. It codes for CASSQPTSGDYEQYF. The chain combines TRBV3-1 with TRBJ2-7; 7 bases align to TRBD2. The CDR3 length is 15 residues. The junction had 7 bases not matched to a gene; V was cut back by 2 bases and J by 3 bases. Germline loops: CDR1 LGHDT, CDR2 YNNKEL (reference sequence).

The chain combines TRBV20-1 with TRBJ1-4, with TRBD1 matching 7 bases. The CDR3 extends over 13 amino acids. Germline CDR1 DFQATT, CDR2 SNEGSKA (reference sequence). Germline trimming cut 5 bases from V and 4 bases from J; bases unmatched to any gene: 4. The CDR3 coding sequence is TGCAGTGCTGGGGACAGCTATAATGAAAAACTGTTTTTT. It encodes CSAGDSYNEKLFF.

The sample holds many counts of this clonotype. The V and J genes are TRBV20-1 and TRBJ2-7, with TRBD1 matching 7 bases. This CDR3 spans 15 amino acids. Trimming removed 1 base from V and 1 base from J; junction bases left unmatched: 7. CDR1 and CDR2 from the germline V gene are DFQATT and SNEGSKA (reference sequence). The CDR3 nucleotides read TGCAGTGCTAGAGCGCTGGACAGGCGATCCTACGAGCAGTACTTC. As protein: CSARALDRRSYEQYF.

The gene calls are TRBV28 and TRBJ1-5, with 10 bases that match TRBD1. The CDR3 runs to 15 residues. The V segment lost 6 bases and the J segment 7 bases; nucleotides outside the gene matches: 9. Germline V gene lookup returns CDR1 MDHEN and CDR2 SYDVKM. CDR3 nucleotide sequence: TGTGCCAGCAGCAGGGGGGACAGGGGAGGGCAGCCCCAGCATTTT. Protein sequence: CASSRGDRGGQPQHF.

Concerning this clonotype itself: A much larger clone differs by one base, so this may be a read error. The CDR3: CASNLARRNSPLHF. The CDR3 nucleotides are TGTGCCAGCAACTTGGCCAGGAGGAATTCACCCCTCCACTTT. The chain couples TRBV11-3 to TRBJ1-6; D not resolved. The V gene lost 7 bases and the J gene lost 7 bases, with 14 bases spanning the gap. The length of the CDR3 is 14 residues. Germline lookup yields CDR1 SGHNT and CDR2 YENEEA.

This sequence joins TRBV19 and TRBJ2-2, with D hard to call. The CDR3 is 13 residues long. Per germline, CDR1 LNHDA and CDR2 SQIVND (reference sequence). V was clipped by 3 bases and J by 5 bases, with 7 bases between them. CDR3 sequence reads: CASSMTVTGELFF. In DNA form, the CDR3 reads TGTGCCAGTAGTATGACGGTTACCGGGGAGCTGTTTTTT.

A word on this clonotype: A junction end diverges from the germline sequence, so it may reflect a read error. The chain has TRBV6-6 and TRBJ2-7; possibly TRBD1 for D (5 bases). The CDR3 is made up of 14 amino acids. CDR1 and CDR2 (germline): MNHNY, SVGAGI (reference sequence). As DNA, the CDR3 is TGTACCAGCAGTTACTCCAGGGTTGGCTACGAGCAGTACTTC. Its protein product is CTSSYSRVGYEQYF.

This clonotype has at least ten counts. This sequence joins TRBV20-1 and TRBJ1-1; tentatively, D is TRBD1 (6 bases). V was trimmed by 0 bases and J by 1 base, leaving 9 bases between them. The CDR3 is made up of 14 amino acids. Germline V gene data show CDR1 as DFQATT and CDR2 as SNEGSKA (reference sequence). The CDR3 DNA follows: TGCAGTGCTAGAGATTACAGGGAGAACACTGAAGCTTTCTTT. The encoded protein is CSARDYRENTEAFF.

This clonotype was seen ten or more times. This chain joins TRBV5-1 and TRBJ2-1; D not resolved. The CDR3 extends over 13 amino acids. The ends were cut back, 6 bases at V and 8 bases at J, with 15 bases in the middle. Germline-derived CDR1 and CDR2 are SGHRS and YFSETQ. The CDR3 is CASKDGYVDEQFF. CDR3 coding DNA: TGCGCCAGCAAGGACGGATACGTTGATGAGCAGTTCTTC.

This clonotype came up many times. The rearrangement uses TRBV2 and TRBJ1-5; D might be TRBD1 (5 bases). CDR1 is SNHLY, CDR2 FYNNEI, per germline. The CDR3 runs 15 residues. Trimming pared 7 bases from V and 1 base from J, leaving 14 bases between. The CDR3 DNA reads as TGTGCCAGCAAACTCTACCGGGACAGCAATCAGCCCCAGCATTTT. Translated: CASKLYRDSNQPQHF.

This clonotype turned up a few times. This may arise from a read error, as a much more abundant clone is one base away. The gene calls are TRBV28 and TRBJ2-1, with TRBD2 matching 10 bases. In germline, CDR1 is MDHEN, CDR2 SYDVKM. The CDR3 consists of 16 residues. V shed 3 bases and J 9 bases; nucleotides not matched to a gene: 11. CDR3 residues: CASSFPAGGHDGEQFF. For the CDR3, the DNA is TGTGCCAGCAGTTTCCCAGCGGGAGGGCATGATGGTGAGCAGTTCTTC.

This clonotype has a count of ten or more. The V and J genes are TRBV27 and TRBJ2-1; D remains unclear. CDR3 length: 15 residues. The germline V gene has CDR1 MNHEY and CDR2 SMNVEV (reference sequence). The V gene lost 5 bases and the J gene lost 3 bases, with 14 bases spanning the gap. CDR3 amino acids: CASSRSPPDYNEQFF. DNA of the CDR3: TGTGCCAGCAGTAGGTCGCCGCCGGACTACAATGAGCAGTTCTTC.